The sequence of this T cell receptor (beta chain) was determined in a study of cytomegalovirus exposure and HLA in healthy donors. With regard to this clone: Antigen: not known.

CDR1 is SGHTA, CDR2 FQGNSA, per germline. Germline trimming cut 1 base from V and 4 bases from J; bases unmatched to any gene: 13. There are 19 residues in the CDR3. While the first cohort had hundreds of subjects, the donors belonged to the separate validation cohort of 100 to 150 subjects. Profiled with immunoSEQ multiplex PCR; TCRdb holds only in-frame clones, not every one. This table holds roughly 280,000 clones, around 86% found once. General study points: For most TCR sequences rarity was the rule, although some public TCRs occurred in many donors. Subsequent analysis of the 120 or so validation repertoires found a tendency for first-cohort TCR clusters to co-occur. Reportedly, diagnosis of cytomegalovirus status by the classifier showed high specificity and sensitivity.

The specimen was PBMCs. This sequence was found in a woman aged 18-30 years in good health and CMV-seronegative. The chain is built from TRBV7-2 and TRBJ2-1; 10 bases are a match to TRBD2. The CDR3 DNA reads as TGTGCCAGCAGCTTAGTACCCCCATGGGCTAGCGGGAGTTACAATGAGCAGTTCTTC. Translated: CASSLVPPWASGSYNEQFF.